What follows is one T cell receptor beta chain and its context. Its specificity is not known. The record originates from a study of T cell responses to AZD1222 COVID-19 vaccine. Study-wide points: In the spike-specific TCR repertoire, nearly half reportedly target unmutated variant regions. The donors showed a predominance of white British ancestry and of females, with possible underestimation of clonal diversity.

Germline V gene sequence: CDR1 SNHLY, CDR2 FYNNEI. This CDR3 region has 13 residues. With V trimmed by 7 bases and J by 6 bases, 5 bases remained unmatched. This table comes from immunoSEQ multiplex PCR, and its TCRdb copy is limited to in-frame clones, with some not included. The sample consists of approximately 120,000 clones, 90% of them appearing once. The sequencing used peripheral blood, collected on day 0 of AZD1222 vaccination. This chain joins TRBV2 and TRBJ2-1; 8 bases match TRBD1. The clonotype comes from an adult in good health. This CDR3 is CASTLDRGNEQFF. DNA of the CDR3: TGTGCCAGCACCCTTGACAGGGGCAATGAGCAGTTCTTC.